Below, 6 T cell receptor beta chains from the same sample are listed, as sequenced in a study of OX40 agonist ivuxolimab in advanced cancers. Assay: immunoSEQ multiplex PCR; the TCRdb copy retains only in-frame clones and omits some. The table shows around 80,000 clones, with 70% to 90% occurring only once. The sequences come from CD4+ or CD8+ T cells sorted from blood, collected in a trial of the OX40 agonist ivuxolimab. The receptors were sampled from an adult with an advanced solid tumor such as melanoma, head and neck, liver or kidney cancer.

CDR3 residues: CASSLRHGTRGQETQYF. The CDR3 DNA sequence: TGTGCCAGCAGCTTACGACACGGCACACGGGGCCAAGAGACCCAGTACTTC. This chain links TRBV11-3 with TRBJ2-5; possibly TRBD2 for D (5 bases). The V end lost 2 bases, the J end lost 1 base, and 17 bases lay between the germline ends. This CDR3 is built from 17 residues. CDR1 is SGHNT, CDR2 YENEEA, per germline.

V is TRBV28 and J is TRBJ2-4, with D tentatively TRBD2 (5 bases). Germline-derived CDR1 and CDR2 are MDHEN and SYDVKM. Trimming removed 5 bases at V and 4 bases at J, with 15 bases between. The CDR3 spans 15 residues. CDR3 sequence (DNA): TGTGCCAGCAGTCCATCGAGCGGTTTGAAAAACATTCAGTACTTC. Translated, it gives CASSPSSGLKNIQYF.

The rearrangement joins TRBV30 to TRBJ2-7; maybe TRBD2 (6 bases). The CDR3 is 15 amino acids. V lost 2 bases and J lost 3, with 17 bases in between. Germline V gene sequence: CDR1 GTSNPN, CDR2 SVGIG (reference sequence). CDR3 sequence: CAWSRPSVEGYEQYF. CDR3 sequence (DNA): TGTGCCTGGAGTCGGCCTAGCGTAGAGGGCTACGAGCAGTACTTC.

The chain links TRBV10-3 to TRBJ2-6; D possibly corresponds to TRBD2 (5 bases). Trimming shortened V by 4 bases and J by 0 bases, and 7 bases separated the two germline ends. The CDR3 covers 15 residues. Germline assignment: CDR1 ENHRY and CDR2 SYGVKD. DNA for the CDR3: TGTGCCATCAGTGCCACTAGCTCTGGGGCCAACGTCCTGACTTTC. Amino acids: CAISATSSGANVLTF.

This chain uses TRBV7-3 with TRBJ2-3; either TRBD1 or TRBD2 may fit D (5 bases each). In germline, CDR1 is SGHTA, CDR2 FQGTGA. This CDR3 is 14 amino acids long. With 5 bases removed from V and 3 bases from J, the gap between germline ends came to 12 bases. The CDR3 loop is CASSRLEGTDTQYF. DNA of the CDR3: TGTGCCAGCAGCCGACTCGAGGGGACAGATACGCAGTATTTT.

The genes are TRBV7-6 and TRBJ2-7; 13 bases line up with TRBD2. This CDR3 contains 15 residues. Unmatched junction bases numbered 7, after V lost 5 bases and J lost 6 bases. Germline CDR1 reads SGHVS; CDR2 reads FNYEAQ. CDR3 loop: CASSMGLAGIREQYF. In DNA, the CDR3 is TGTGCCAGCAGCATGGGACTAGCGGGAATCCGCGAGCAGTACTTC.